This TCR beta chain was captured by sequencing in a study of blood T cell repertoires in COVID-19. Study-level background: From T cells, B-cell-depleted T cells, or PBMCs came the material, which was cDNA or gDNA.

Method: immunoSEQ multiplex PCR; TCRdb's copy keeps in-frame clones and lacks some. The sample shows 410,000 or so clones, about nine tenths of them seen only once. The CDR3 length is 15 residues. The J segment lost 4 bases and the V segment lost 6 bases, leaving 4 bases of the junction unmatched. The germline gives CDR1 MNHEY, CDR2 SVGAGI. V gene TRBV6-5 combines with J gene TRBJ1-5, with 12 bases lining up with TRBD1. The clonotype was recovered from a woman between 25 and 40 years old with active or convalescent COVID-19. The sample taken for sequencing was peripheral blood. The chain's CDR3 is CASRRDRGQNQPQHF. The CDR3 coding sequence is TGTGCCAGCAGAAGGGACAGGGGGCAGAATCAGCCCCAGCATTTT.